The present entry profiles one TCR beta chain with its context. The target antigen is unknown. The record originates from a study of T cell repertoires in ileal Crohn's disease. Libraries were prepared by immunoSEQ multiplex PCR; TCRdb keeps only in-frame clonotypes and omits some of them. The data hold some 7,300 clones, with about 92% observed a single time. V lost 8 bases, J lost 4 bases, and 14 bases stayed unmatched. The germline V gene encodes CDR1 MDHEN and CDR2 SYDVKM. The CDR3 has 16 amino acids. Study outcomes and limitations: All patients with clonality above 26.8% had endoscopic recurrence.

Source material: ileal tissue. The rearrangement links TRBV28 to TRBJ1-1, with TRBD1 matching 9 bases. This sequence originates from an adult with Crohn's disease. The CDR3 DNA reads TGTGCCAGCGCCTCAACCGGGACAGGGATTTTCACTGAAGCTTTCTTT. Protein product: CASASTGTGIFTEAFF. The whole variable domain, remainder taken from reference TRBV28 and TRBJ1-1, is DVKVTQSSRYLVKRTGEKVFLECVQDMDHENMFWYRQDPGLGLRLIYFSYDVKMKEKGDIPEGYSVSREKKERFSLILESASTNQTSMYLCASASTGTGIFTEAFFGQGTRLTVV.